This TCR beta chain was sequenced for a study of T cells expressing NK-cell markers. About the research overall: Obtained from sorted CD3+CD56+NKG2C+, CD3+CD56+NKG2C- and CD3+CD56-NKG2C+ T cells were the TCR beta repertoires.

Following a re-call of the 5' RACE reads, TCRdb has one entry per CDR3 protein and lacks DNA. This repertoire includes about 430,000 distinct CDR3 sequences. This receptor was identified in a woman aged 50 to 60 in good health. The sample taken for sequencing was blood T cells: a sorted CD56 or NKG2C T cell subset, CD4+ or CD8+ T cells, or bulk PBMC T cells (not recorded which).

CDR3 region: CSVPIGTLNTEAFF. J is TRBJ1-1 and V is TRBV29-1. Germline-derived CDR1 and CDR2 are SQVTM and ANQGSEA. This CDR3 has 14 residues.